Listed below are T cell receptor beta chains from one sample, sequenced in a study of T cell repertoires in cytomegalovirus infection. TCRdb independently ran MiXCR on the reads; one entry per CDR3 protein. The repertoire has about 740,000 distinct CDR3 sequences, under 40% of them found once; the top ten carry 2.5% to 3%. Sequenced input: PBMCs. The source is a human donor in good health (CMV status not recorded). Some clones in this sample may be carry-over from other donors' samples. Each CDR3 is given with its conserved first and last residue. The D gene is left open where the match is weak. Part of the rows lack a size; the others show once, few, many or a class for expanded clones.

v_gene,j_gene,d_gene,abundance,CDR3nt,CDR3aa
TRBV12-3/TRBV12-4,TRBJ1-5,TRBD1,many,TGTGCCAGCAGTCCGACAGGGTTGAGCAATCAGCCCCAGCATTTT,CASSPTGLSNQPQHF
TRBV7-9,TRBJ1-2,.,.,TGTGCCAGCAGCGAAAGTGCTGGCTACACCTTC,CASSESAGYTF
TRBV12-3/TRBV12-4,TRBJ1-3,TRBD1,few,TGTGCCAGCAGTGACCAGGGGGCAAACACCATATATTTT,CASSDQGANTIYF
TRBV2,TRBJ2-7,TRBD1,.,TGTGCCAGCAGTGAAGCGGGCGGACAGGGCTACGAGCAGTACTTC,CASSEAGGQGYEQYF
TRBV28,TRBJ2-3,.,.,TGTGCCAGCAGTTTAAGAACAGGGTGGGCAGATACGCAGTATTTT,CASSLRTGWADTQYF
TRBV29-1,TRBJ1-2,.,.,TGCAGCGTTGAAGAAGCGACGGCGCATGGCTACACCTTC,CSVEEATAHGYTF
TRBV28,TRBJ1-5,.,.,TGTGCCAGCAGGACGAACCGGGACAATGGTCAGCCCCAGCATTTT,CASRTNRDNGQPQHF
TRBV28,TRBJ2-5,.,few,TGTGCCAGCAGTTTTTGGGCAGGAAAAAAAGAGACCCAGTACTTC,CASSFWAGKKETQYF
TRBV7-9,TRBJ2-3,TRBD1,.,TGTGCCAGCAGCCAGGACAGGGTCATCGATACGCAGTATTTT,CASSQDRVIDTQYF
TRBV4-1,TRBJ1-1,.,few,TGCGCCAGCAGCCAGTCGGGGCAGCTTGAAGCTTTCTTT,CASSQSGQLEAFF
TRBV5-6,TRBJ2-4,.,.,TGTGCCAGCAGCGATCAGGGGATTCAGTACTTC,CASSDQGIQYF
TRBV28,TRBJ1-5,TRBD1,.,TGTGCCAGCACCTTTGGGGACAGAGAATATCAGCCCCAGCATTTT,CASTFGDREYQPQHF
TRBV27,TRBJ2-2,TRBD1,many,TGTGCCAGCCGGGACAGGGGTTACACCGGGGAGCTGTTTTTT,CASRDRGYTGELFF
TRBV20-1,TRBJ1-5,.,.,TGCAGTGCTGGGGTCCCTTATAGCAATCAGCCCCAGCATTTT,CSAGVPYSNQPQHF
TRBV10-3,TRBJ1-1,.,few,TGTGCCATCGGAGTAGGGATGAACACTGAAGCTTTCTTT,CAIGVGMNTEAFF
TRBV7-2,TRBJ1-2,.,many,TGTGCCAGCAGCCTTCCGGGGGCGGACTATGGCTACACCTTC,CASSLPGADYGYTF
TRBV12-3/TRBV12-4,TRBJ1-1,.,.,TGTGCCAGCAGTTTAAGTCGCGGCGGGGCTTTCTTT,CASSLSRGGAFF
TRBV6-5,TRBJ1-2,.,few,TGTGCCAGCAGTCCCGGGGGGTGGGGCCCCTATGGCTACACCTTC,CASSPGGWGPYGYTF
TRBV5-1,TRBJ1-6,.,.,TGCGCCAGCAGCTTGGAGGGCAAGAATTCACCCCTCCACTTT,CASSLEGKNSPLHF
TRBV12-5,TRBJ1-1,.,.,TGTGCTAGTGGTTTTCCCGACTCACGGGACACTGAAGCTTTCTTT,CASGFPDSRDTEAFF
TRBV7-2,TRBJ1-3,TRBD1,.,TGTGCCAGCGGCGTCAGGGGGCCTAACGGAAACACCATATATTTT,CASGVRGPNGNTIYF
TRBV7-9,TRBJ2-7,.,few,TGTGCCAGCAGCCCGGGGCAGGGCCACGAGCAGTACTTC,CASSPGQGHEQYF
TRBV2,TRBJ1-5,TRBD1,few,TGTGCCAGCAGCGGAACCGGGACAGGGGTAAATCAGCCCCAGCATTTT,CASSGTGTGVNQPQHF
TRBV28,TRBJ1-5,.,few,TGTGCCAGCTGGGACGTGGGACAGCCCCAGCATTTT,CASWDVGQPQHF
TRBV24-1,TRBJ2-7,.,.,TGTGCCACCAGTGATTTGGGAGGGCTCGAGCAGTACTTC,CATSDLGGLEQYF
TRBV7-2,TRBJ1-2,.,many,TGTGCCAGCAGCCCCGGGGGGACAACCTACACCTTC,CASSPGGTTYTF
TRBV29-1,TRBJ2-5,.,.,TGCAGCGTAGGAAGGACGGACAAGAGGACCCAGTACTTC,CSVGRTDKRTQYF
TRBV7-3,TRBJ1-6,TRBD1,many,TGTGCCAGCAGCTCAGGGACAGGGGGATCACCCCTCCACTTT,CASSSGTGGSPLHF
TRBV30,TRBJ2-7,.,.,TGTGCCTGGAGTGACGGACCAGGAACCTACGAGCAGTACTTC,CAWSDGPGTYEQYF
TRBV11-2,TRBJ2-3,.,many,TGTGCCAGCAGCCCACAGGGAGTTCGAACAGATACGCAGTATTTT,CASSPQGVRTDTQYF